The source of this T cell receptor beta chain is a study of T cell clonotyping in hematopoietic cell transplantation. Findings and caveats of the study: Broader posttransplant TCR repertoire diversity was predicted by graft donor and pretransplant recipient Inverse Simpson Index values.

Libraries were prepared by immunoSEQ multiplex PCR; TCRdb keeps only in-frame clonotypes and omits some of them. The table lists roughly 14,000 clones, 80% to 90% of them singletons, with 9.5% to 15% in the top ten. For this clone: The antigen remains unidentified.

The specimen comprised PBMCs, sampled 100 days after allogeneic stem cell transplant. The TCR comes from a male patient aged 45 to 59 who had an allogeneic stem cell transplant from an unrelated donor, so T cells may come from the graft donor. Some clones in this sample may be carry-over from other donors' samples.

CDR3 coding DNA: TGTGCCAGCAGCCGAACAGGGGTAGGAGCTTTCTTT. It yields the protein CASSRTGVGAFF. This rearrangement joins TRBV6-5 to TRBJ1-1; 7 bases align to TRBD1. CDR3 length: 12 residues. V shed 6 bases and J 10 bases; nucleotides not matched to a gene: 8. Looked up from germline, CDR1 is MNHEY and CDR2 is SVGAGI.